These T cell receptor beta chains were read from a single sample in a study of Tregs in tolerant kidney transplant recipients. Some clones are missing from TCRdb's copy, which holds only in-frame ones; the method was immunoSEQ multiplex PCR. The sample has approximately 60,000 clones; around 87% are singletons. The sequencing here drew on CD4+ T cells from blood (PBMCs), taken 6 months after the transplant. These receptor sequences come from a human patient who received a combined kidney and bone marrow transplant. These T cells may partly come from the graft donor. Each CDR3 is given with its conserved first and last residue. D genes are given only for firm matches. Clone size, where shown, is once, few, many, or a class for clones that have expanded.

abundance,j_gene,d_gene,v_gene,CDR3aa,CDR3nt
NA,TRBJ2-5,TRBD2,TRBV5-6,CASSTKLAGVQETQYF,TGTGCCAGCAGCACCAAACTAGCGGGGGTACAAGAGACCCAGTACTTC
NA,TRBJ2-2,TRBD1,TRBV5-1,CASSPVTGNLNTGELFF,TGCGCCAGCAGCCCAGTGACAGGGAACTTGAACACCGGGGAGCTGTTTTTT
few,TRBJ1-1,NA,TRBV2,CASSLTEAFF,TGTGCCAGCAGTCTTACTGAAGCTTTCTTT
NA,TRBJ1-1,NA,TRBV18,CASSPLQDTVNTEAFF,TGTGCCAGCTCACCACTGCAGGACACCGTGAACACTGAAGCTTTCTTT
NA,TRBJ1-5,NA,TRBV7-9,CASSASGNQPQHF,TGTGCCAGCAGCGCCAGTGGTAATCAGCCCCAGCATTTT
NA,TRBJ2-6,TRBD2,TRBV9,CASSTGLAGGFGANVLTF,TGTGCCAGCAGCACAGGACTAGCGGGGGGGTTTGGGGCCAACGTCCTGACTTTC
NA,TRBJ1-2,NA,TRBV5-6,CASSPGAGGFNYGYTF,TGTGCCAGCAGCCCAGGAGCTGGGGGCTTTAACTATGGCTACACCTTC
NA,TRBJ1-5,NA,TRBV29-1,CSVVQASNQPQHF,TGCAGCGTTGTACAGGCGAGCAATCAGCCCCAGCATTTT
NA,TRBJ1-2,NA,TRBV2,CASSKGLEANYGYTF,TGTGCCAGCAGTAAGGGACTGGAAGCTAACTATGGCTACACCTTC
NA,TRBJ1-4,NA,TRBV28,CASSPGDRDREKLFF,TGTGCCAGCAGTCCAGGGGATAGGGACCGAGAAAAACTGTTTTTT
few,TRBJ2-1,TRBD2,TRBV6-1,CASSERPGRAYNEQFF,TGTGCCAGCAGTGAGCGGCCAGGGAGGGCCTACAATGAGCAGTTCTTC
NA,TRBJ2-3,NA,TRBV29-1,CSVVGGQAGDTQYF,TGCAGCGTTGTGGGGGGGCAGGCGGGGGATACGCAGTATTTT
NA,TRBJ2-1,NA,TRBV21-1,CASSNRGVSPNEQFF,TGTGCCAGCAGCAACAGGGGGGTGAGCCCCAATGAGCAGTTCTTC
NA,TRBJ2-7,NA,TRBV10-3,CAISEDLAAYEQYF,TGTGCCATCAGTGAGGATCTAGCTGCCTACGAGCAGTACTTC
NA,TRBJ2-5,TRBD2,TRBV7-3,CASSSRGLAGGETQYF,TGTGCCAGCAGCTCACGAGGACTAGCGGGGGGGGAGACCCAGTACTTC
NA,TRBJ2-1,NA,TRBV4-1,CASSQVIFLAYNEQFF,TGCGCCAGCAGCCAAGTAATATTCCTAGCTTACAATGAGCAGTTCTTC
NA,TRBJ2-2,TRBD2,TRBV10-1,CASGKTSGGNTGELFF,TGCGCCAGCGGCAAGACTAGCGGGGGAAACACCGGGGAGCTGTTTTTT
NA,TRBJ2-7,NA,TRBV7-9,CASSLVEAGSYEQYF,TGTGCCAGCAGCTTAGTGGAGGCAGGTTCCTACGAGCAGTACTTC
NA,TRBJ1-1,NA,TRBV6-1,CASSPRVSMNTEAFF,TGTGCCAGCAGCCCGAGGGTTTCCATGAACACTGAAGCTTTCTTT
NA,TRBJ2-3,NA,TRBV13,CASSFQRVTDTQYF,TGTGCCAGCAGCTTCCAGCGAGTCACAGATACGCAGTATTTT
NA,TRBJ2-3,NA,TRBV14,CASSQDFLGGTDTQYF,TGTGCCAGCAGCCAAGATTTCCTCGGGGGAACAGATACGCAGTATTTT
NA,TRBJ1-4,NA,TRBV18,CASSPRALATNEKLFF,TGTGCCAGCTCACCGCGGGCACTTGCAACTAATGAAAAACTGTTTTTT
few,TRBJ2-1,NA,TRBV5-6,CASSLIGGQAPNEQFF,TGTGCCAGCAGCTTGATCGGGGGGCAAGCCCCTAATGAGCAGTTCTTC
NA,TRBJ1-6,TRBD1,TRBV6-6,CASTKTGSNSPLHF,TGTGCCAGCACCAAGACAGGGTCTAATTCCCCCCTCCACTTT
NA,TRBJ1-3,NA,TRBV13,CASSTRAGSGNTIYF,TGTGCCAGCAGCACGAGAGCGGGGAGCGGAAACACCATATATTTT
NA,TRBJ2-5,TRBD1,TRBV30,CAWSGYRDRYF,TGTGCCTGGAGTGGGTACAGGGACAGGTACTTC
once,TRBJ1-5,TRBD1,TRBV10-1,CASSSGQGRNQPQHF,TGCGCCAGCAGTAGTGGACAGGGTCGCAATCAGCCCCAGCATTTT
NA,TRBJ2-3,TRBD2,TRBV2,CASSEWETSVSTDTQYF,TGTGCCAGCAGTGAATGGGAGACTAGCGTTAGCACAGATACGCAGTATTTT
once,TRBJ2-5,NA,TRBV7-7,CASSGPGTPETQYF,TGTGCCAGCAGCGGACCCGGGACACCAGAGACCCAGTACTTC
few,TRBJ1-3,NA,TRBV9,CASSVELSHSGNTIYF,TGTGCCAGCAGCGTAGAATTGTCACACTCTGGAAACACCATATATTTT
NA,TRBJ1-4,NA,TRBV6-5,CASSRTVYQEKLFF,TGTGCCAGCAGTCGGACAGTATATCAGGAAAAACTGTTTTTT
NA,TRBJ1-1,TRBD1,TRBV18,CASSPLTGGMNTEAFF,TGTGCCAGCTCACCCTTGACAGGGGGAATGAACACTGAAGCTTTCTTT
NA,TRBJ2-1,TRBD1,TRBV6-5,CASSYSGQGYNEQFF,TGTGCCAGCAGTTACTCGGGACAGGGCTACAATGAGCAGTTCTTC
NA,TRBJ2-2,TRBD2,TRBV6-4,CASSEGEGRGELFF,TGTGCCAGCAGTGAGGGGGAGGGCCGCGGGGAGCTGTTTTTT
NA,TRBJ2-7,TRBD2,TRBV10-3,CAIAGTSGTYEQYF,TGTGCCATCGCCGGGACTAGCGGAACCTACGAGCAGTACTTC
NA,TRBJ2-7,NA,TRBV6-6,CASSYAYEQYF,TGTGCCAGCAGTTACGCTTACGAGCAGTACTTC
NA,TRBJ2-7,TRBD1,TRBV30,CAWSQGQSYEQYF,TGTGCCTGGAGCCAGGGACAGAGCTACGAGCAGTACTTC
NA,TRBJ2-1,NA,TRBV6-1,CASSEMTGDAYNEQFF,TGTGCCAGCAGTGAGATGACAGGAGACGCTTACAATGAGCAGTTCTTC
NA,TRBJ1-4,NA,TRBV5-4,CASSFKAGDEKLFF,TGTGCCAGCAGCTTTAAGGCAGGGGATGAAAAACTGTTTTTT